This TCR beta chain comes out of a study of T cell responses to AZD1222 COVID-19 vaccine. The germline CDR1 and CDR2 sequences are SGHRS and YFSETQ. This CDR3 has 14 residues. V gave up 4 bases and J gave up 9 bases, with 19 bases separating them. Clones were sequenced by immunoSEQ multiplex PCR, and TCRdb holds only the in-frame ones, with some missing. The sample lists 95,000 to 150,000 clones, about 89% occurring once. Study-wide findings and caveats: Unmutated variant regions are reportedly the target of nearly half of TCRs that are spike-specific.

As for this clone: The antigen remains undetermined.

This clonotype was sampled from an adult in good health. This chain joins TRBV5-1 and TRBJ1-1; maybe TRBD1 (6 bases). The specimen was peripheral blood, collected on day 0 of AZD1222 vaccination. CDR3 coding DNA: TGCGCCAGCAGCGAGTTCCCGGACAGAAGTAAAGCTTTCTTT. This gives the protein CASSEFPDRSKAFF.